Here is one T cell receptor beta chain with its context. These data are taken from a study of blood T cell repertoires in COVID-19. Germline values: CDR1 MGHRA, CDR2 YSYEKL. Deletions cut 1 base from V and 6 bases from J, with 13 bases between. CDR3 length: 15 amino acids. Donors in Cohort 3 counted as recovered after two negative PCRs, clearance, or symptom resolution. Sequencing was performed with immunoSEQ multiplex PCR; in TCRdb, only in-frame clones are kept and a portion is missing. The table lists about 380,000 clones, 87% of them singletons. The chain joins TRBV4-1 to TRBJ2-1; tentative D call: TRBD2 (6 bases). What was sequenced was PBMCs or T cells enriched from blood (not recorded which). This sequence originates from a man aged 25-45 years who had recovered from COVID-19. Here the CDR3 DNA reads TGCGCCAGCAGCCAAGGGGCTATGCGGGGCAATGAGCAGTTCTTC. It is translated as CASSQGAMRGNEQFF.